A selection of T cell receptor beta chains follows, all from one sample in a study of shared clonotypes between healthy human individuals. Here immunoSEQ multiplex PCR was the method, and the copy in TCRdb shows in-frame clones only, minus some. The sample gives over a million clones, about four fifths of which show up once; 0.5% to 0.6% is in the top ten. Sequencing was carried out using memory CD4+ T cells from PBMCs. Receptors were obtained from a man younger than 30 in good health. Some clones in this sample may be carry-over from other donors' samples. The CDR3 runs from the conserved cysteine through the conserved F or W. The D gene is left open where the match is weak. Where a row states a size, it is once, few, many or the class of an expanded clone; other rows omit it.

d_call j_call clone_size v_call cdr3_nt cdr3_aa
NA TRBJ2-1 NA TRBV2 TGTGCCAGCAGCCATCCCCTAGAAAACAATGAGCAGTTCTTC CASSHPLENNEQFF
NA TRBJ2-2 NA TRBV5-1 TGCGCCAGCAGCTTGGCCGAGTCTTCAGCGAACACCGGGGAGCTGTTTTTT CASSLAESSANTGELFF
NA TRBJ2-2 NA TRBV2 TGTGCCAGCAGTGAAGCAACGAACACCGGGGAGCTGTTTTTT CASSEATNTGELFF
NA TRBJ2-3 NA TRBV30 TGTGCCTGGGGCGAGCGTCTAAGCACAGATACGCAGTATTTT CAWGERLSTDTQYF
NA TRBJ2-1 NA TRBV7-3 TGTGCCAGCAGCCGACCGGGAGTCCTCGAGCAGTTCTTC CASSRPGVLEQFF
TRBD2 TRBJ2-1 NA TRBV6-1 TGTGCCATACCGGGGAGGGCCTACAATGAGCAGTTCTTC CAIPGRAYNEQFF
TRBD1 TRBJ2-5 few TRBV6-5 TGTGCCAGCAGGACAGGGGGCGCAGAGACCCAGTACTTC CASRTGGAETQYF
NA TRBJ2-5 few TRBV19 TGTGCCAGTAGTATAGATCTAGAAGAGACCCAGTACTTC CASSIDLEETQYF
NA TRBJ2-3 NA TRBV27 TGTGCCAGCAGGGCCCGAGGTTGGGGCGGCACCGGCGGAGATACGCAGTATTTT CASRARGWGGTGGDTQYF
NA TRBJ2-7 NA TRBV29-1 TGCAGCGTCGGGGCCCGACTAGGCGAGCAGTACTTC CSVGARLGEQYF
TRBD2 TRBJ2-4 NA TRBV11-3 TGTGCCAGCAGCTTAGGAAGCGGGAGCTACATTCAGTACTTC CASSLGSGSYIQYF
TRBD1 TRBJ2-5 once TRBV28 TGTGCCAGCAGTTGGGGGGACAGGGACCCGCTACCCCAGTACTTC CASSWGDRDPLPQYF
NA TRBJ2-3 NA TRBV5-1 TGCGCCAGCAGCTTGTTGATGAACGGAGAAAGCACAGATACGCAGTATTTT CASSLLMNGESTDTQYF
TRBD2 TRBJ2-5 NA TRBV7-8 TGTGCCAGCAGCCCGTACCGACTAGCGGGAGAGCGGGGGACCCAGTACTTC CASSPYRLAGERGTQYF
NA TRBJ2-1 NA TRBV28 TGTGCCAGCCGCGGATCCTACAATGAGCAGTTCTTC CASRGSYNEQFF
NA TRBJ2-3 NA TRBV28 TGTGCCAGCAGTTTGGGCCTTGGTACGCAGTATTTT CASSLGLGTQYF
TRBD1 TRBJ2-7 NA TRBV19 TGTGCCAGTAGCTACAGGGGGAGCTCCTACGAGCAGTACTTC CASSYRGSSYEQYF
NA TRBJ1-3 NA TRBV9 TGTGCCAGCAGCGTAGGGGGAGGAAACACCATATATTTT CASSVGGGNTIYF
TRBD1 TRBJ2-5 NA TRBV28 TGTGCCAGCAGTTTATCTACAGGGGGGAAGACCCAGTACTTC CASSLSTGGKTQYF
TRBD1 TRBJ2-1 NA TRBV6-6 TGTGCCAGCAGTACCGGACAGGGAGCCTACAATGAGCAGTTCTTC CASSTGQGAYNEQFF
NA TRBJ2-7 NA TRBV6-5 TGTGCCAGCAGTTCCCAGGGCGGGTGGGGCTACGAGCAGTACTTC CASSSQGGWGYEQYF
NA TRBJ1-5 NA TRBV29-1 TGCAGCGTTCAAATTAGCAATCAGCCCCAGCATTTT CSVQISNQPQHF
TRBD2 TRBJ2-1 NA TRBV6-4 TGTGCCAGCAGTGACAAGGTAGCGGGAGGGAACAATGAGCAGTTCTTC CASSDKVAGGNNEQFF
NA TRBJ2-6 NA TRBV6-1 TGTGCCAGCAGTTCGGGCTCTGGGGCCAACGTCCTGACTTTC CASSSGSGANVLTF
NA TRBJ2-5 NA TRBV12-2 TGTGCAAGTCGCTTACCCGTCAGCTTCAGGGGTGAGGGAGAGACCCAGTACTTC CASRLPVSFRGEGETQYF
TRBD1 TRBJ1-4 NA TRBV7-2 TGTGCCAGCAGCCGGGACAGGGCTGAAAAACTGTTTTTT CASSRDRAEKLFF
NA TRBJ1-5 NA TRBV27 TGTGCCAGCAGTTACCTTCCGGGGACGGGAAATCAGCCCCAGCATTTT CASSYLPGTGNQPQHF
TRBD1 TRBJ1-6 NA TRBV4-1 TGCGCCAGCAGCCAACCTACAGGGGTTCTATCACCCCTCCACTTT CASSQPTGVLSPLHF
TRBD2 TRBJ2-3 NA TRBV30 TGTGCCTATGGGACTAGCGGGAATACAGATACGCAGTATTTT CAYGTSGNTDTQYF